A single sample is the source of the 26 T cell receptor beta chains below, sequenced in a study of blood T cell repertoires in COVID-19. Repertoires were generated with immunoSEQ multiplex PCR, while TCRdb's copy carries only in-frame clones and drops some. The sample contains about 310,000 clones, roughly 90% of which appear only once. Sequencing was carried out using peripheral blood. The receptors were sampled from a woman aged 25 to 45 with COVID-19, enrolled during active disease.

The CDR3 DNA is TGTGCCAGCAGTGGGAGACACAGGGGTAACTATGGCTACACCTTC. Amino acid sequence: CASSGRHRGNYGYTF. The rearrangement joins TRBV25-1 to TRBJ1-2, with 7 bases aligning to TRBD1. In germline, CDR1 is MGHDK, CDR2 SYGVNS. The CDR3 loop spans 15 amino acids. The V segment lost 4 bases and the J segment 1 base; nucleotides outside the gene matches: 6.

The chain combines TRBV3-1 (or the pseudogene TRBV3-2) with TRBJ2-3, with TRBD2 as a possible D gene (7 bases). CDR3 size: 14 residues. Per germline, CDR1 LGHDT and CDR2 YNNKEL (reference sequence). Trimming removed 0 bases at V and 10 bases at J, with 14 bases between. The DNA of the CDR3 is TGTGCCAGCAGCCAAGATCTGGGGGGGCGCTCGCAGTATTTT. It encodes CASSQDLGGRSQYF.

The V call is TRBV30, the J call TRBJ1-4, with 9 bases identical to TRBD1. After removal of 3 bases from V and 7 bases from J, the junction contained 3 bases not matched to a gene. Germline V gene data show CDR1 as GTSNPN and CDR2 as SVGIG (reference sequence). CDR3 length equals 13 residues. In nucleotides, the CDR3 is TGTGCCTGGAGGGGGACAGGGATTGAAAAACTGTTTTTT. This codes for CAWRGTGIEKLFF.

In this sample, this clone turned up once. The V call is TRBV6-1, the J call TRBJ2-3, with TRBD2 matching 11 bases. This CDR3 is built from 17 residues. V trimming: 1 base; J trimming: 0 bases; junction bases outside the gene matches: 3. Germline CDR1 MNHNS, CDR2 SASEGT. The CDR3 DNA sequence: TGTGCCAGCAGTGAAGGGACTAGCGGGTTTAGCACAGATACGCAGTATTTT. Amino acid sequence: CASSEGTSGFSTDTQYF.

CDR3 in DNA: TGTGCCAGTAGTATAGTCGGGGGACTCAATTACGAGCAGTACTTC. As protein: CASSIVGGLNYEQYF. V gene TRBV19 combines with J gene TRBJ2-7; tentatively, D is TRBD2 (6 bases). CDR3 length equals 15 residues. V lost 1 base and J lost 4, with 14 bases in between. Germline CDR1 LNHDA, CDR2 SQIVND (reference sequence).

Points on this clone: A much larger clone sits a single nucleotide away, making a read error possible. The chain recombines TRBV3-1 (or the pseudogene TRBV3-2) with TRBJ1-3, with 9 bases aligning to TRBD1. The CDR3 consists of 14 residues. Germline lookup yields CDR1 LGHDT and CDR2 YNNKEL (reference sequence). With V trimmed by 4 bases and J by 2 bases, 0 bases remained unmatched. The CDR3 is CASSRDRAGNTIYF. CDR3 in DNA: TGTGCCAGCAGCCGGGACAGGGCTGGAAACACCATATATTTT.

The J gene is TRBJ2-1, the V gene TRBV25-1, with no clear D. V was shortened by 3 bases and J by 0 bases, with 18 bases between the two germline ends. Looked up from germline, CDR1 is MGHDK and CDR2 is SYGVNS. The CDR3 runs 18 residues. The CDR3 bases are TGTGCCAGCAGTGATAACCCCAGCCCGTGGAGCTCCTACAATGAGCAGTTCTTC. Encoded protein: CASSDNPSPWSSYNEQFF.

This clone was counted a few times. The chain recombines TRBV11-1 with TRBJ2-7; 10 nucleotides align to TRBD2. Germline V gene data show CDR1 as SGHAT and CDR2 as FQDESV (reference sequence). There are 15 residues in the CDR3. V gave up 1 base and J gave up 3 bases; unmatched junction bases: 3. The CDR3 DNA sequence: TGTGCCAGCAGCTTAGGTGGGACTAGCGACTACGAGCAGTACTTC. Its protein is CASSLGGTSDYEQYF.

The rearrangement links TRBV6-5 to TRBJ1-1; tentative D call: TRBD1 (6 bases). Trimming removed 6 bases at V and 1 base at J, with 12 bases between. The CDR3 length is 14 residues. CDR1 is MNHEY, CDR2 SVGAGI, per germline. CDR3 loop: CASRYDRRNTEAFF. The CDR3 region has the DNA TGTGCCAGCAGATATGACAGGCGGAACACTGAAGCTTTCTTT.

The CDR3 loop is CASSAGTGELFF. Here the CDR3 DNA reads TGTGCCAGCTCAGCGGGGACCGGGGAGCTGTTTTTT. The chain combines TRBV18 with TRBJ2-2, with D possibly being TRBD2 (6 bases). CDR3 size: 12 residues. V lost 5 bases and J 5 bases, leaving 6 bases between the germline ends. The V gene's germline CDR1 is KGHSH and CDR2 LQKENI.

This clone has only one observation. The V call is TRBV19, the J call TRBJ1-4; 7 bases are shared with TRBD1. The CDR3 covers 14 residues. The germline V gene encodes CDR1 LNHDA and CDR2 SQIVND (reference sequence). V lost 8 bases to trimming and J lost 3 bases; unmatched junction nucleotides: 6. The CDR3 nucleotides are TGTGCCAGTCAGTACAGGGGATCTAATGAAAAACTGTTTTTT. It translates to CASQYRGSNEKLFF.

The chain uses TRBV19 and TRBJ2-3; maybe TRBD2 (6 bases). V gave up 3 bases and J gave up 2 bases, with 9 bases separating them. Germline V lookup: CDR1 LNHDA, CDR2 SQIVND (reference sequence). The CDR3 loop spans 14 amino acids. The CDR3 nucleotides are TGTGCCAGTAGTATGACGGGGGACACAGATACGCAGTATTTT. Protein: CASSMTGDTDTQYF.

The chain is built from TRBV7-3 and TRBJ2-7; 9 bases match TRBD2. The trim removed 4 bases at V and 9 bases at J, leaving 13 bases unmatched. The CDR3 consists of 15 residues. Germline CDR1 reads SGHTA; CDR2 reads FQGTGA. The CDR3 nucleotides are TGTGCCAGCAGCTCGAAAGCGGGAGGAATGGCCGGGCAGTACTTC. Encoded protein: CASSSKAGGMAGQYF.

V is TRBV19 and J is TRBJ2-3; 10 positions agree with TRBD1. The CDR3 is 16 amino acids. Trimming cost V 5 bases and J 5 bases; bases outside gene matches: 10. Germline CDR1 reads LNHDA; CDR2 reads SQIVND (reference sequence). The CDR3 sequence is CASSPRRQGAGDTQYF. CDR3 sequence (DNA): TGTGCCAGTAGTCCTCGGAGACAGGGGGCTGGAGATACGCAGTATTTT.

The gene calls are TRBV18 and TRBJ1-1, with D unclear. Germline V gives CDR1 KGHSH, CDR2 LQKENI. This CDR3 comprises 14 residues. Trimming pared 3 bases from V and 3 bases from J, leaving 11 bases between. CDR3 DNA sequence: TGTGCCAGCTCACCGGCCGGAGGAGACACTGAAGCTTTCTTT. Translation: CASSPAGGDTEAFF.

This sequence joins TRBV5-1 and TRBJ1-6, with TRBD1 matching over 10 bases. The junction had 1 base not matched to a gene; V was cut back by 0 bases and J by 1 base. CDR1 is SGHRS, CDR2 YFSETQ, per germline. This CDR3 spans 17 amino acids. This CDR3 is CASSLGQGASYNSPLHF. As DNA, the CDR3 is TGCGCCAGCAGCTTGGGACAGGGGGCATCCTATAATTCACCCCTCCACTTT.

The rearrangement links TRBV30 to TRBJ2-4; D is unclear. The CDR3 loop spans 13 amino acids. V was shortened by 2 bases and J by 0 bases, with 5 bases between the two germline ends. CDR1 is GTSNPN and CDR2 is SVGIG in the germline V gene (reference sequence). The CDR3 sequence: CAWSLLAKNIQYF. The DNA of the CDR3 is TGTGCCTGGAGTCTCCTAGCCAAAAACATTCAGTACTTC.

The chain links TRBV19 to TRBJ2-7; 8 nucleotides align to TRBD1. This CDR3 region has 14 residues. The V and J ends lost 5 bases and 2 bases, in that order; junction bases with no gene match: 5. The germline CDR1 and CDR2 sequences are LNHDA and SQIVND (reference sequence). The chain's CDR3 is CASSVTGGPYEQYF. The CDR3 nucleotides read TGTGCCAGTAGTGTAACAGGGGGTCCCTACGAGCAGTACTTC. Drawing the rest from reference TRBV19 and TRBJ2-7, the complete variable domain is DGGITQSPKYLFRKEGQNVTLSCEQNLNHDAMYWYRQDPGQGLRLIYYSQIVNDFQKGDIAEGYSVSREKKESFPLTVTSAQKNPTAFYLCASSVTGGPYEQYFGPGTRLTVT.

This clone was seen just once. The chain combines TRBV2 with TRBJ2-1; D may be TRBD1 (5 bases). Per germline, CDR1 SNHLY and CDR2 FYNNEI. The CDR3 loop spans 14 amino acids. Trimming took off 9 bases at V and 0 bases at J, with 12 bases between the two ends. The DNA of the CDR3 is TGTGCCAGTACCGAAAGGGGCTCCTACAATGAGCAGTTCTTC. Its protein is CASTERGSYNEQFF. The variable domain in full, completed from reference TRBV2 and TRBJ2-1, reads EPEVTQTPSHQVTQMGQEVILRCVPISNHLYFYWYRQILGQKVEFLVSFYNNEISEKSEIFDDQFSVERPDGSNFTLKIRSTKLEDSAMYFCASTERGSYNEQFFGPGTRLTVL.

The rearrangement links TRBV5-1 to TRBJ2-2, with a tentative D call TRBD2 (5 bases). Germline loops: CDR1 SGHRS, CDR2 YFSETQ. CDR3 size: 16 residues. V lost 4 bases, J lost 3 bases, and 16 bases lay in between. The CDR3 spells CASSLAVPADTGELFF. The CDR3 DNA is TGCGCCAGCAGCCTTGCGGTCCCAGCGGACACCGGGGAGCTGTTTTTT.

The gene calls are TRBV29-1 and TRBJ2-7; 7 bases agree with TRBD2. The CDR3 consists of 12 residues. With V trimmed by 8 bases and J by 6 bases, 10 bases remained unmatched. CDR1 and CDR2 (germline): SQVTM, ANQGSEA. The CDR3 protein is CSSTSDSGEQYF. The DNA for the CDR3 is TGCAGCTCCACTAGCGACTCGGGCGAGCAGTACTTC.

The chain couples TRBV5-6 to TRBJ2-3; 12 bases agree with TRBD2. This CDR3 region has 17 residues. CDR1 and CDR2 (germline): SGHDT, YYEEEE. V shed 3 bases and J 0 bases; nucleotides not matched to a gene: 5. CDR3 nucleotides: TGTGCCAGCAGCTACAGGACTAGCGGGGCTAGCACAGATACGCAGTATTTT. Translation: CASSYRTSGASTDTQYF.

The V call is TRBV14, the J call TRBJ2-1; 8 nucleotides agree with TRBD2. CDR3 length: 15 amino acids. Losses at the gene ends were 7 bases for V and 5 bases for J; bases not matched to a gene: 10. Germline-derived CDR1 and CDR2 are SGHDN and FVKESK. This CDR3 reads CASTAIAGTHNEQFF. Here the CDR3 DNA reads TGTGCCAGCACGGCCATAGCGGGAACCCACAATGAGCAGTTCTTC. Supplemented by reference TRBV14 and TRBJ2-1, the full variable domain reads EAGVTQFPSHSVIEKGQTVTLRCDPISGHDNLYWYRRVMGKEIKFLLHFVKESKQDESGMPNNRFLAERTGGTYSTLKVQPAELEDSGVYFCASTAIAGTHNEQFFGPGTRLTVL.

The chain couples TRBV5-6 to TRBJ2-2, with 7 bases identical to TRBD2. The CDR3 extends over 16 amino acids. The V gene end was trimmed by 4 bases and the J gene end by 1 base; junction bases not matched to a gene: 7. CDR1 and CDR2 from the germline V gene are SGHDT and YYEEEE. The CDR3 here is CASSLQWEGNTGELFF. As DNA, the CDR3 is TGTGCCAGCAGCCTTCAATGGGAGGGGAACACCGGGGAGCTGTTTTTT.

This sequence joins TRBV19 and TRBJ1-5; the D gene is possibly TRBD1 (5 bases). The CDR3 consists of 12 residues. Deletions cut 6 bases from V and 4 bases from J, with 7 bases between. Germline V gives CDR1 LNHDA, CDR2 SQIVND (reference sequence). The CDR3 is CASREGNQPQHF. The DNA for the CDR3 is TGTGCCAGTAGGGAGGGGAATCAGCCCCAGCATTTT. Drawing the rest from reference TRBV19 and TRBJ1-5, the complete variable domain is DGGITQSPKYLFRKEGQNVTLSCEQNLNHDAMYWYRQDPGQGLRLIYYSQIVNDFQKGDIAEGYSVSREKKESFPLTVTSAQKNPTAFYLCASREGNQPQHFGDGTRLSIL.

This rearrangement joins TRBV11-3 to TRBJ2-2, with 9 bases identical to TRBD1. V lost 4 bases and J lost 4; bases outside the gene matches: 7. Looked up from germline, CDR1 is SGHNT and CDR2 is YENEEA. The CDR3 consists of 16 residues. The CDR3 DNA reads TGTGCCAGCAGCTCCTACAGGGGGCGCGGCACCGGGGAGCTGTTTTTT. Protein product: CASSSYRGRGTGELFF.